These 16 T cell receptor beta chains share one sample of origin, sequenced in a study of a mutant IDH1 vaccine in newly diagnosed glioma. For these TCRs, the target antigens are not known. The time point denotes: week 5, during vaccination. Each vaccine dose was 300 ug of mutant IDH1 20-mer peptide, with topical imiquimod. The protocol was immunoSEQ multiplex PCR, while the TCRdb copy is restricted to in-frame clones and leaves out a portion. In the table there are 25,000 to 30,000 clones, 77% of which are singletons. Sequencing was performed on PBMCs, taken from a glioma patient whose treatment included an IDH1 peptide vaccine. These receptors were obtained from a man aged 40-55 years with glioma.

This chain links TRBV14 with TRBJ2-1, with unresolved D. V shed 0 bases and J shed 0 bases, with 12 bases lying between them. Germline V gene sequence: CDR1 SGHDN, CDR2 FVKESK. The CDR3 is made up of 17 amino acids. CDR3 residues: CASSQDWTVTSYNEQFF. CDR3 DNA: TGTGCCAGCAGCCAAGATTGGACCGTAACCTCCTACAATGAGCAGTTCTTC.

The CDR3 protein is CASSIRQGMGDEQYF. The CDR3 DNA follows: TGTGCCAGTAGTATAAGGCAGGGGATGGGGGACGAGCAGTACTTC. The rearrangement uses TRBV19 and TRBJ2-7; tentative D call: TRBD1 (6 bases). V lost 2 bases and J 5 bases, leaving 16 bases between the germline ends. Germline V gene sequence: CDR1 LNHDA, CDR2 SQIVND (reference sequence). The CDR3 is 15 amino acids.

The chain couples TRBV29-1 to TRBJ2-3; tentative D call: TRBD2 (5 bases). Germline V gene lookup returns CDR1 SQVTM and CDR2 ANQGSEA. The CDR3 runs 14 residues. Trimming removed 7 bases at V and 1 base at J, with 15 bases between. The chain's CDR3 is CSGRRGIGTDTQYF. The CDR3 nucleotides are TGCAGCGGCCGTAGAGGGATTGGCACAGATACGCAGTATTTT.

The chain uses TRBV6-5 and TRBJ1-3; D is unresolved. Trimming left V 0 bases short and J 0 bases short, with 6 bases between. Germline CDR1 reads MNHEY; CDR2 reads SVGAGI. The CDR3 contains 15 residues. The CDR3: CASSYSDHSGNTIYF. The CDR3 DNA sequence: TGTGCCAGCAGTTACTCGGATCACTCTGGAAACACCATATATTTT.

The gene calls are TRBV4-3 and TRBJ2-5, with 8 bases matching TRBD2. The CDR3 has 17 residues. Germline CDR1 is LGHNA and CDR2 is YSLEER. V gave up 1 base and J gave up 4 bases; unmatched junction bases: 11. In DNA, the CDR3 is TGCGCCAGCAGCCAAGCTCCGGGAGGGCCCCCCGGAGAGACCCAGTACTTC. As protein: CASSQAPGGPPGETQYF.

V and J are TRBV6-5 and TRBJ2-3; D is possibly TRBD1 (5 bases). The CDR3 runs 15 residues. Trimming removed 5 bases at V and 0 bases at J, with 12 bases between. Germline CDR1 is MNHEY and CDR2 is SVGAGI. The CDR3 region is CASSTTESSTDTQYF. The CDR3 nucleotides read TGTGCCAGCAGTACGACAGAATCAAGCACAGATACGCAGTATTTT.

This chain connects TRBV5-8 to TRBJ1-2, with D maybe TRBD1 (6 bases). The CDR3 has 15 amino acids. Germline V gene sequence: CDR1 SGHTS, CDR2 YDEGEE. V gave up 0 bases and J gave up 0 bases, with 9 bases separating them. The CDR3 DNA sequence: TGTGCCAGCAGCTTGGAGGGGGAATCTAACTATGGCTACACCTTC. It translates to CASSLEGESNYGYTF.

J is TRBJ2-3 and V is TRBV7-9; D not certain. Germline lookup yields CDR1 SEHNR and CDR2 FQNEAQ (reference sequence). This CDR3 comprises 15 residues. V gave up 0 bases and J gave up 2 bases, with 9 bases separating them. CDR3 sequence: CASSLAGVPTDTQYF. CDR3 sequence (DNA): TGTGCCAGCAGCTTAGCTGGAGTCCCCACAGATACGCAGTATTTT.

This chain joins TRBV7-9 and TRBJ2-1; no firm D call. The CDR3 consists of 18 residues. The ends were cut back, 1 base at V and 7 bases at J, with 23 bases in the middle. Germline V lookup: CDR1 SEHNR, CDR2 FQNEAQ (reference sequence). The chain's CDR3 is CASSLELQGATFRNEQFF. The DNA of the CDR3 is TGTGCCAGCAGCTTAGAACTGCAAGGAGCGACTTTTAGGAATGAGCAGTTCTTC. Full variable domain (rest looked up from reference TRBV7-9 and TRBJ2-1): DTGVSQNPRHKITKRGQNVTFRCDPISEHNRLYWYRQTLGQGPEFLTYFQNEAQLEKSRLLSDRFSAERPKGSFSTLEIQRTEQGDSAMYLCASSLELQGATFRNEQFFGPGTRLTVL.

The gene calls are TRBV10-3 and TRBJ2-6; D not certain. Germline V gene lookup returns CDR1 ENHRY and CDR2 SYGVKD. This CDR3 region has 13 residues. Trimming left V 11 bases short and J 0 bases short, with 8 bases between. The CDR3 sequence is CAATDSGANVLTF. The CDR3 region has the DNA TGTGCCGCCACAGACTCTGGGGCCAACGTCCTGACTTTC.

This chain uses TRBV2 with TRBJ2-2, with D possibly being TRBD2 (7 bases). The V gene lost 5 bases and the J gene lost 13 bases, with 14 bases spanning the gap. The CDR3 is 12 amino acids. Germline V gene data show CDR1 as SNHLY and CDR2 as FYNNEI. Written as DNA, the CDR3 is TGTGCCAGCAGTAAATACAGGGAGGGGCTGTTTTTT. It codes for CASSKYREGLFF.

In this sample, this clone turned up once. The gene calls are TRBV28 and TRBJ1-2; D gene ambiguous. CDR3 length equals 12 residues. CDR1 and CDR2 from the germline V gene are MDHEN and SYDVKM. V was cut by 2 bases and J by 4 bases, with 5 bases left in between. The CDR3 sequence: CASSLTGYGYTF. CDR3 DNA: TGTGCCAGCAGTTTAACGGGCTATGGCTACACCTTC.

The chain employs TRBV5-8 and TRBJ2-7; 7 bases fit TRBD2. Losses at the gene ends were 2 bases for V and 0 bases for J; bases not matched to a gene: 5. The CDR3 has 15 amino acids. Germline V gene lookup returns CDR1 SGHTS and CDR2 YDEGEE. CDR3 protein: CASSFLGGSSYEQYF. CDR3 sequence (DNA): TGTGCCAGCAGCTTCTTGGGCGGGAGCTCCTACGAGCAGTACTTC.

J is TRBJ1-2 and V is TRBV11-2; perhaps TRBD1 as D (6 bases). This CDR3 contains 12 residues. Trimming cost V 2 bases and J 8 bases, with 9 bases left between them. Germline CDR1 and CDR2: SGHAT and FQNNGV. Here the CDR3 DNA reads TGTGCCAGCAGCTTAACGGGGGCAGGCTACACCTTC. Its protein product is CASSLTGAGYTF.

The J gene is TRBJ2-2, the V gene TRBV2, with D perhaps TRBD1 (5 bases). Germline V gives CDR1 SNHLY, CDR2 FYNNEI. The CDR3 is made up of 14 amino acids. V shed 8 bases and J shed 1 base, with 11 bases lying between them. CDR3 nucleotides: TGTGCCAGCCCAAAAAGGGGGAACACCGGGGAGCTGTTTTTT. Its protein product is CASPKRGNTGELFF.

The chain recombines TRBV10-1 with TRBJ2-3, with D unclear. CDR3 length equals 13 residues. Per germline, CDR1 WNHNN and CDR2 SYGVQD (reference sequence). Trimming took off 2 bases at V and 4 bases at J, with 7 bases between the two ends. The CDR3 region has the DNA TGCGCCAGCAGTGAGCTAAGGGCAGATACGCAGTATTTT. This encodes CASSELRADTQYF.